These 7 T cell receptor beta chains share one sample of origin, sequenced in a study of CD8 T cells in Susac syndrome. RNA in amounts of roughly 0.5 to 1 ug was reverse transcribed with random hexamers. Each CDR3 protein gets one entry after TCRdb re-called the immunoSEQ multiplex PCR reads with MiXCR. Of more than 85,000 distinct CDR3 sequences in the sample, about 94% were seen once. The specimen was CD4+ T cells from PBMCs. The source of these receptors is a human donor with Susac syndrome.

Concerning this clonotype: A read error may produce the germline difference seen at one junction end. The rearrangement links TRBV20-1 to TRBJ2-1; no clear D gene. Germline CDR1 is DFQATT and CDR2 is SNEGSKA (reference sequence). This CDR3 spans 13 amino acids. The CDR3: CSASGNPGPRIIF. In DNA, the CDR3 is TGCAGTGCTAGTGGTAACCCCGGGCCAAGGATAATCTTC.

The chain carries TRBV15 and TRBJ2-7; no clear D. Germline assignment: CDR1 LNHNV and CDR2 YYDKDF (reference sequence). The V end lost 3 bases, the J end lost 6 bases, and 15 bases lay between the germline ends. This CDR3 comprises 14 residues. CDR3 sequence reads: CATSSLIGYSEQYF. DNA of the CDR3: TGTGCCACCAGCAGCCTAATCGGGTACAGCGAGCAGTACTTC.

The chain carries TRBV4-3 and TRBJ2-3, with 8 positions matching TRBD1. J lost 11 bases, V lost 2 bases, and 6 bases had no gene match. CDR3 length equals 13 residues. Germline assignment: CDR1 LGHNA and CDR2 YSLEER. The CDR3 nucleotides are TGCGCCAGCAGCCAAAGACAGGGGATAAAGCAGTATTTT. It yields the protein CASSQRQGIKQYF.

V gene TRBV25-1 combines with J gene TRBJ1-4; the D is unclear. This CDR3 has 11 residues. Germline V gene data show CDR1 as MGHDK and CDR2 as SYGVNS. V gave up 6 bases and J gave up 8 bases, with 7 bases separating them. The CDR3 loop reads CASSRREKLFF. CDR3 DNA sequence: TGTGCCAGCAGCCGTAGGGAAAAACTGTTTTTT.

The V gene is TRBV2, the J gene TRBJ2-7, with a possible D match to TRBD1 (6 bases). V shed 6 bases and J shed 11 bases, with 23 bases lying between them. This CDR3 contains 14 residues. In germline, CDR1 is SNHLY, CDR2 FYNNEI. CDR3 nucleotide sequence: TGTGCCAGCAGCGAGCTTCCCTTGACAGGACGAAAGTACTTC. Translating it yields CASSELPLTGRKYF.

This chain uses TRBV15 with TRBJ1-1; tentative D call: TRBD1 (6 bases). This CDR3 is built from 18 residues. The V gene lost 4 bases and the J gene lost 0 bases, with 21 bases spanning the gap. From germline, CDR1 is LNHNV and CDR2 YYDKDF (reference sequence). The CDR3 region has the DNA TGTGCCACCAGCACCGGGCCGACAATAGGGACAATGAACACTGAAGCTTTCTTT. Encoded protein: CATSTGPTIGTMNTEAFF.

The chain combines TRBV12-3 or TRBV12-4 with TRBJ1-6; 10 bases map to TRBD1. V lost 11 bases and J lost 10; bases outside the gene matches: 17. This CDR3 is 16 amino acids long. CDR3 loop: CAVTPSGTGESSPLHF. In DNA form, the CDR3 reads TGTGCCGTAACACCTTCCGGGACAGGGGAGAGCTCACCCCTCCACTTT.